This TCR beta chain was retrieved from a study of T cell responses to AZD1222 COVID-19 vaccine. Pooled together were second doses at about 4 or about 12 weeks. There are 15 residues in the CDR3. Germline lookup yields CDR1 PRHDT and CDR2 FYEKMQ (reference sequence). V shed 5 bases and J shed 7 bases, with 17 bases lying between them. Libraries were prepared by immunoSEQ multiplex PCR; TCRdb keeps only in-frame clonotypes and omits some of them. The data show some 130,000 clones, just under 95% seen once. This TCR derives from an adult who received the AZD1222 COVID-19 vaccine. V gene TRBV13 combines with J gene TRBJ1-4; D not resolved. The specimen comprised peripheral blood, sampled 28 days after the second AZD1222 dose. The CDR3 sequence is CASSSSISLSEKLFF. The CDR3 DNA sequence: TGTGCCAGCAGCAGCTCGATCAGCCTTTCTGAAAAACTGTTTTTT.